A single sample gave rise to the 9 T cell receptor beta chains below, sequenced in a study of T cells after posttransplantation cyclophosphamide. TCRdb keeps only in-frame clones here, not all; method: immunoSEQ multiplex PCR. The sample presents 37,000 or so clones, none singletons. Sequences were obtained from PBMCs. Receptor source: a man aged 25-45 years in good health and a related stem cell transplant donor.

This clone appeared many times. V usage is TRBV19 and J usage is TRBJ2-6, with 7 bases identical to TRBD1. The CDR3 has 14 residues. Per the germline V gene, CDR1 is LNHDA and CDR2 is SQIVND (reference sequence). The trim removed 6 bases at V and 8 bases at J, leaving 7 bases unmatched. The CDR3: CASRQGSSSNVLTF. The CDR3 DNA is TGTGCCAGTAGACAGGGGAGTTCTTCCAACGTCCTGACTTTC. Variable domain in full (rest from reference TRBV19 and TRBJ2-6): DGGITQSPKYLFRKEGQNVTLSCEQNLNHDAMYWYRQDPGQGLRLIYYSQIVNDFQKGDIAEGYSVSREKKESFPLTVTSAQKNPTAFYLCASRQGSSSNVLTFGAGSRLTVL.

This clone was observed many times. The chain couples TRBV24-1 to TRBJ1-2; D perhaps matches TRBD1 (5 bases). The CDR3 extends over 13 amino acids. Germline values: CDR1 KGHDR, CDR2 SFDVKD. Trimming removed 5 bases at V and 2 bases at J, with 8 bases between. In DNA form, the CDR3 reads TGTGCCACCAGTGCAGGGCACAACTATGGCTACACCTTC. Its translation: CATSAGHNYGYTF.

The chain joins TRBV5-1 to TRBJ1-5; 7 bases line up with TRBD1. Germline assignment: CDR1 SGHRS and CDR2 YFSETQ. The trim removed 2 bases at V and 7 bases at J, leaving 15 bases unmatched. The CDR3 has 17 amino acids. The CDR3 bases are TGCGCCAGCAGCTTACCGGGACAGAAAATATCAAGCCAGCCCCAGCATTTT. Residues: CASSLPGQKISSQPQHF.

This clone was observed many times. V is TRBV12-3 or TRBV12-4 and J is TRBJ1-6; 7 bases line up with TRBD1. The CDR3 has 13 residues. Unmatched junction bases numbered 2, after V lost 5 bases and J lost 7 bases. The CDR3 coding sequence is TGTGCCAGCAGTAGGGACAGAAATTCACCCCTCCACTTT. It yields the protein CASSRDRNSPLHF.

This clone was picked up many times. The chain joins TRBV7-9 to TRBJ1-3; 7 bases line up with TRBD1. This CDR3 comprises 15 residues. Germline CDR1 and CDR2: SEHNR and FQNEAQ (reference sequence). V lost 3 bases to trimming and J lost 0 bases; unmatched junction nucleotides: 2. CDR3 nucleotide sequence: TGTGCCAGCAGCTTTGACAGGGACTCTGGAAACACCATATATTTT. The encoded protein is CASSFDRDSGNTIYF.

This clone came up many times. The rearrangement joins TRBV13 to TRBJ2-7, with D perhaps TRBD1 (6 bases). In germline, CDR1 is PRHDT, CDR2 FYEKMQ (reference sequence). This CDR3 spans 13 amino acids. V dropped 7 bases and J dropped 6 bases, with 16 bases sitting between them. This CDR3 reads CASTLGAGGEQYF. The CDR3 bases are TGTGCCAGCACCCTGGGGGCGGGCGGCGAGCAGTACTTC.

This clone was picked up many times. V gene TRBV2 combines with J gene TRBJ1-1, with D tentatively TRBD1 (5 bases). CDR1 SNHLY and CDR2 FYNNEI come from the germline V gene. Trimming pared 6 bases from V and 11 bases from J, leaving 16 bases between. CDR3 size: 12 residues. Here the CDR3 DNA reads TGTGCCAGCAGCGCAGGGTCTGCTCGGGCTTTCTTT. Its translation: CASSAGSARAFF.

This clone appeared many times. The V and J genes are TRBV6-5 and TRBJ1-2; D not resolved. The V end lost 10 bases, the J end lost 2 bases, and 11 bases lay between the germline ends. Germline CDR1 is MNHEY and CDR2 is SVGAGI. CDR3 length equals 12 residues. The DNA for the CDR3 is TGTGCCACCTTCGAGGTGAACTATGGCTACACCTTC. This gives the protein CATFEVNYGYTF.

This clone showed up many times. The V and J genes are TRBV11-2 and TRBJ1-4; 10 bases are a match to TRBD1. Germline V CDR1 and CDR2: SGHAT, FQNNGV. This CDR3 comprises 17 residues. Trimming at V came to 5 bases and at J to 0 bases, leaving 6 bases not matched to a gene. The CDR3 is CASSQTTGGATNEKLFF. The CDR3 region has the DNA TGTGCCAGCAGCCAAACGACAGGGGGCGCAACTAATGAAAAACTGTTTTTT.